The source of this T cell receptor beta chain is a study of blood T cells in healthy people across ages. Study-level points and caveats: The percentage of naive T cells correlated strongly with TCR beta diversity. Donor CMV status, an unknown factor, possibly confounded changes in expanded clonotypes.

The CDR3 covers 16 residues. V trimming: 4 bases; J trimming: 2 bases; junction bases outside the gene matches: 11. Germline V CDR1 and CDR2: SGHRS, YFSETQ. A sample-barcoded 5' primer and a J-beta primer mix were used in a second PCR of about 7 to 12 cycles. Via MiXCR, TCRdb re-called the 5' RACE reads, giving one row per CDR3 protein. The repertoire consists of hundreds of thousands of distinct CDR3 sequences, with 58% occurring once and the leading ten covering roughly 22%. As concerns this clonotype: Its antigen remains unidentified.

The genes are TRBV5-1 and TRBJ2-7; 8 positions agree with TRBD1. The material sequenced was blood. This TCR was sampled from a man aged 25 to 40 in good health. This chain's CDR3 is CASSPATPGQAYEQYF. The CDR3 DNA is TGCGCCAGCAGCCCCGCTACCCCGGGACAGGCCTACGAGCAGTACTTC.